These 27 T cell receptor beta chains came from one sample sequenced in a study of CD8 T cells in ankylosing spondylitis. Findings of the study overall: What appeared characteristic of ankylosing spondylitis blood was a TCR beta motif of several highly homologous variants.

The antigens these receptors bind are not known. In TCRdb, the 5' RACE reads were re-called with MiXCR into one record per CDR3 protein. The sample lists some 840,000 distinct CDR3 sequences; 10% to 15% were seen once. Input material: blood, either unsorted or a sorted T cell fraction (not recorded which). The receptors derive from a male donor with ankylosing spondylitis.

The chain combines TRBV6-4 with TRBJ1-5; D not resolved. Germline CDR1 is MRHNA and CDR2 is SNTAGT. V was cut by 6 bases and J by 5 bases, with 8 bases left in between. The CDR3 runs to 12 residues. CDR3 residues: CASRDGDQPQHF. The DNA of the CDR3 is TGTGCCAGCAGGGACGGTGATCAGCCCCAGCATTTT.

This clonotype has a handful of counts. The rearrangement joins TRBV28 to TRBJ2-7; no definite D call. V lost 7 bases to trimming and J lost 1 base, with 11 bases between them. CDR1 and CDR2 (germline): MDHEN, SYDVKM. The CDR3 is made up of 13 amino acids. The CDR3 DNA follows: TGTGCCAGCAAGCTTGGATTATCCTACGAGCAGTACTTC. Amino acids: CASKLGLSYEQYF.

This clonotype turned up a few times. The CDR3 DNA sequence: TGTGCCAGCTCAGCAACTACGGGACAGGTCTATGGCGGGGAGCTGTTTTTT. As protein: CASSATTGQVYGGELFF. The V gene is TRBV18, the J gene TRBJ2-2, with TRBD1 matching 8 bases. Germline assignment: CDR1 KGHSH and CDR2 LQKENI. The CDR3 covers 17 residues. Germline trimming cut 5 bases from V and 7 bases from J; bases unmatched to any gene: 15.

This clonotype came up many times. The chain recombines TRBV7-3 with TRBJ1-2; the D gene is possibly TRBD1 (6 bases). Germline CDR1 and CDR2: SGHTA and FQGTGA. The CDR3 extends over 13 amino acids. Trimming removed 2 bases at V and 8 bases at J, with 12 bases between. The CDR3 region has the DNA TGTGCCAGCAGCTTAGGGCAGGGGCACGGCTACACCTTC. This codes for CASSLGQGHGYTF.

This clonotype was detected many times. The V gene is TRBV7-2, the J gene TRBJ1-4; possibly TRBD1 for D (6 bases). The CDR3 is made up of 12 amino acids. CDR1 is SGHTA and CDR2 is FQGNSA in the germline V gene. The V gene lost 4 bases and the J gene lost 6 bases, with 6 bases spanning the gap. In DNA form, the CDR3 reads TGTGCCAGCAGCTACAGGGATGAAAAACTGTTTTTT. It yields the protein CASSYRDEKLFF.

This clonotype was counted a few times. The V call is TRBV7-3, the J call TRBJ2-5; D not resolved. The CDR3 totals 13 residues. CDR1 and CDR2 from the germline V gene are SGHTA and FQGTGA. V shed 5 bases and J shed 4 bases, with 11 bases lying between them. CDR3: CASSIRRRETQYF. The CDR3 nucleotides read TGTGCCAGCAGCATACGAAGGCGAGAGACCCAGTACTTC. Supplemented by reference TRBV7-3 and TRBJ2-5, the full variable domain reads GAGVSQTPSNKVTEKGKYVELRCDPISGHTALYWYRQSLGQGPEFLIYFQGTGAADDSGLPNDRFFAVRPEGSVSTLKIQRTERGDSAVYLCASSIRRRETQYFGPGTRLLVL.

This clonotype was seen a handful of times. The chain carries TRBV6-2 or TRBV6-3 and TRBJ2-2; D might be TRBD2 (6 bases). CDR1 is MNHEY, CDR2 SVGEGT, per germline. This CDR3 region has 13 residues. Trimming took 5 bases from V and 6 from J, leaving 10 bases between them. The CDR3 loop reads CASSPWGAGELFF. CDR3 bases: TGTGCCAGCAGTCCATGGGGGGCCGGGGAGCTGTTTTTT.

This clonotype was observed a few times. The chain carries TRBV6-4 and TRBJ2-7, with D tentatively TRBD2 (5 bases). V was trimmed by 6 bases and J by 3 bases, leaving 12 bases between them. This CDR3 comprises 13 residues. Germline CDR1 is MRHNA and CDR2 is SNTAGT. Written as DNA, the CDR3 is TGTGCCAGCAGAAGGAGGTCCCACTACGAGCAGTACTTC. It is translated as CASRRRSHYEQYF.

There are a few counts of this clonotype. The V gene is TRBV28, the J gene TRBJ2-7; 11 nucleotides match TRBD2. CDR1 MDHEN and CDR2 SYDVKM come from the germline V gene. V lost 3 bases and J lost 5; bases outside the gene matches: 9. The CDR3 covers 16 residues. CDR3 loop: CASSLVTSGGPHEQYF. CDR3 DNA: TGTGCCAGCAGTTTGGTCACTAGCGGGGGCCCCCACGAGCAGTACTTC.

This clonotype was counted between two and nine times. This chain links TRBV6-2 or TRBV6-3 with TRBJ2-5; 7 bases align to TRBD1. V lost 6 bases to trimming and J lost 4 bases; unmatched junction nucleotides: 5. The V gene's germline CDR1 is MNHEY and CDR2 SVGEGT. The CDR3 covers 13 residues. The CDR3: CASSSGQRETQYF. The CDR3 region has the DNA TGTGCCAGCAGCTCGGGACAGAGAGAGACCCAGTACTTC.

The genes are TRBV5-1 and TRBJ2-7; maybe TRBD1 (5 bases). The CDR3 extends over 16 amino acids. Looked up from germline, CDR1 is SGHRS and CDR2 is YFSETQ. Trimming pared 0 bases from V and 2 bases from J, leaving 15 bases between. This CDR3 is CASSLAQVTKTYEQYF. CDR3 DNA sequence: TGCGCCAGCAGCTTGGCACAGGTCACGAAAACCTACGAGCAGTACTTC.

The V and J genes are TRBV5-1 and TRBJ2-3, with D perhaps matching TRBD1 or TRBD2 (5 bases each). CDR3 length equals 14 residues. Germline CDR1 and CDR2: SGHRS and YFSETQ. V was pared by 5 bases and J by 2 bases, with 12 bases between. The CDR3 sequence: CASRAGTHTDTQYF. CDR3 in DNA: TGCGCCAGCAGGGCCGGGACCCACACAGATACGCAGTATTTT.

This clonotype appeared a few times. The rearrangement links TRBV6-2 or TRBV6-3 to TRBJ2-1, with 10 bases fitting TRBD2. Germline-derived CDR1 and CDR2 are MNHEY and SVGEGT. The CDR3 consists of 13 residues. V shed 11 bases, J shed 7 bases, and the junction held 8 bases outside the gene matches. CDR3 nucleotides: TGTGCCGGGCTAGCGGGAGTTGTAAATGAGCAGTTCTTC. Protein: CAGLAGVVNEQFF.

This clonotype was seen at least ten times. The chain combines TRBV4-2 with TRBJ2-2; D remains unclear. This CDR3 region has 14 residues. From germline, CDR1 is LGHNA and CDR2 YNFKEQ. V was clipped by 0 bases and J by 4 bases, with 6 bases between them. The CDR3 protein is CASSQDILTGELFF. As DNA, the CDR3 is TGTGCCAGCAGCCAAGACATACTCACCGGGGAGCTGTTTTTT.

V usage is TRBV7-6 and J usage is TRBJ2-1; D might be TRBD1 or TRBD2, each matching 6 bases. The CDR3 runs to 16 residues. Per the germline V gene, CDR1 is SGHVS and CDR2 is FNYEAQ. Trimming took 0 bases from V and 7 from J, leaving 16 bases between them. In DNA form, the CDR3 reads TGTGCCAGCAGCTTAGCGCAGGGGACTCTGTGGAATGAGCAGTTCTTC. It translates to CASSLAQGTLWNEQFF.

The sample holds a few counts of this clonotype. The V and J genes are TRBV20-1 and TRBJ2-4; TRBD1 matches at 8 bases. Germline trimming cut 5 bases from V and 9 bases from J; bases unmatched to any gene: 9. The CDR3 is 13 amino acids. Germline-derived CDR1 and CDR2 are DFQATT and SNEGSKA (reference sequence). The CDR3: CSAAKQGGPIQYF. DNA for the CDR3: TGCAGTGCTGCAAAACAGGGGGGACCCATTCAGTACTTC.

This clonotype was counted at least ten times. The V call is TRBV20-1, the J call TRBJ2-1; D call uncertain. This CDR3 comprises 15 residues. CDR1 DFQATT and CDR2 SNEGSKA come from the germline V gene (reference sequence). V lost 0 bases and J lost 10, with 19 bases in between. This chain's CDR3 is CSARDPVGSPREQFF. The CDR3 DNA reads as TGCAGTGCTAGAGATCCGGTGGGCAGCCCGCGGGAGCAGTTCTTC.

This clonotype was seen only a few times. The rearrangement joins TRBV7-8 to TRBJ1-1; D ambiguous. Trimming removed 2 bases at V and 0 bases at J, with 7 bases between. Per the germline V gene, CDR1 is SGHVS and CDR2 is FQNEAQ. CDR3 size: 14 residues. The chain's CDR3 is CASSLSGMNTEAFF. CDR3 DNA: TGTGCCAGCAGCTTAAGCGGTATGAACACTGAAGCTTTCTTT.

V usage is TRBV4-2 and J usage is TRBJ1-1; 7 bases agree with TRBD1. Germline CDR1 is LGHNA and CDR2 is YNFKEQ. J lost 3 bases, V lost 7 bases, and 11 bases had no gene match. The CDR3 loop spans 15 amino acids. The CDR3 is CASIQGGRADTEAFF. Written as DNA, the CDR3 is TGTGCCAGCATCCAGGGGGGAAGGGCGGACACTGAAGCTTTCTTT.

V and J are TRBV4-3 and TRBJ1-2, with a tentative D call TRBD1 (5 bases). The V and J ends lost 0 bases and 0 bases respectively, with 8 bases between them. Germline V gives CDR1 LGHNA, CDR2 YSLEER. The CDR3 length is 15 residues. CDR3 sequence: CASSQDRQTNYGYTF. CDR3 nucleotide sequence: TGCGCCAGCAGCCAAGACAGACAGACTAACTATGGCTACACCTTC.

This sequence joins TRBV5-1 and TRBJ2-7; tentatively, D is TRBD1 (5 bases). The V and J ends lost 4 bases and 0 bases respectively, with 11 bases between them. The CDR3 length is 14 residues. Germline V gene data show CDR1 as SGHRS and CDR2 as YFSETQ. The CDR3 sequence: CASSPDSLSYEQYF. CDR3 DNA sequence: TGCGCCAGCAGCCCTGACAGCCTCTCCTACGAGCAGTACTTC.

This clonotype was recorded a few times. The V and J genes are TRBV6-1 and TRBJ2-7, with D perhaps TRBD2 (5 bases). The germline V gene has CDR1 MNHNS and CDR2 SASEGT. Trimming took 5 bases from V and 9 from J, leaving 20 bases between them. The CDR3 is 14 amino acids. The CDR3 loop reads CASSRTGGGGGQYF. As DNA, the CDR3 is TGTGCCAGCAGTAGGACCGGCGGAGGCGGCGGGCAGTACTTC.

The chain joins TRBV7-9 to TRBJ2-3; D not certain. CDR1 is SEHNR, CDR2 FQNEAQ, per germline (reference sequence). V was shortened by 2 bases and J by 1 base, with 7 bases between the two germline ends. This CDR3 is built from 14 residues. The CDR3 here is CASSLRDGTDTQYF. CDR3 nucleotides: TGTGCCAGCAGCTTACGCGATGGCACAGATACGCAGTATTTT.

This clonotype has only a few counts. The gene calls are TRBV4-3 and TRBJ2-2; D is unclear. Germline V gene data show CDR1 as LGHNA and CDR2 as YSLEER. Trimming cost V 3 bases and J 1 base, with 12 bases left between them. CDR3 length equals 16 residues. The CDR3 sequence is CASSQPLIGNTGELFF. The CDR3 bases are TGCGCCAGCAGCCAGCCCCTAATAGGGAACACCGGGGAGCTGTTTTTT.

This clonotype was recorded once. The rearrangement links TRBV10-3 to TRBJ2-5; 7 bases are a match to TRBD1. CDR3 length: 13 residues. V dropped 11 bases and J dropped 4; count of bases not matched to a gene: 10. Germline V lookup: CDR1 ENHRY, CDR2 SYGVKD. For the CDR3, the DNA is TGTGCCTCAACCGGGACAGCTTCAGAGACCCAGTACTTC. Translating gives CASTGTASETQYF.

The CDR3 loop reads CASSRASYEQYF. The CDR3 DNA is TGTGCCAGCAGCCGTGCGAGCTACGAGCAGTACTTC. This chain joins TRBV7-9 and TRBJ2-7; D uncertain. Germline lookup yields CDR1 SEHNR and CDR2 FQNEAQ (reference sequence). CDR3 size: 12 residues. V was cut by 5 bases and J by 3 bases, with 8 bases left in between.

This clonotype was seen many times. The chain has TRBV5-6 and TRBJ2-2, with unresolved D. Germline CDR1 SGHDT, CDR2 YYEEEE. V lost 4 bases, J lost 8 bases, and 15 bases lay in between. The CDR3 spans 14 residues. This CDR3 reads CASSPLGPQGELFF. CDR3 DNA sequence: TGTGCCAGCAGCCCGCTAGGACCCCAGGGGGAGCTGTTTTTT.